Here is one T cell receptor beta chain with its context. As yet, its antigen is unknown. One end of the junction fails to match germline, which may point to a read error. The sample originates from a study of tumor and adjacent non-tumor tissue in lung cancer. The CDR3 sequence is 14 residues long. Germline V gene data show CDR1 as MNHEY and CDR2 as SVGEGT. Three rounds of nested PCR, following a modified ARM-PCR protocol, produced the TCRbeta library. TCRdb passed the multiplex PCR reads through MiXCR, listing each CDR3 protein once. The table has approximately 75,000 distinct CDR3 sequences, roughly 80% seen once. This sample's RNA came from whole unsorted tissue. Notes on the study in general: Tumor tissue had significantly higher TCR diversity than normal lung.

The V call is TRBV6-2 or TRBV6-3, the J call TRBJ2-3; D is perhaps TRBD1 (6 bases). The receptor was isolated from a woman in her 50s with non-small cell lung cancer. Input material: lung tumor tissue. DNA for the CDR3: TGTGGCAACAGCATGGACAGTGAAACAGATACGCAGTTTTTT. This gives the protein CGNSMDSETDTQFF.